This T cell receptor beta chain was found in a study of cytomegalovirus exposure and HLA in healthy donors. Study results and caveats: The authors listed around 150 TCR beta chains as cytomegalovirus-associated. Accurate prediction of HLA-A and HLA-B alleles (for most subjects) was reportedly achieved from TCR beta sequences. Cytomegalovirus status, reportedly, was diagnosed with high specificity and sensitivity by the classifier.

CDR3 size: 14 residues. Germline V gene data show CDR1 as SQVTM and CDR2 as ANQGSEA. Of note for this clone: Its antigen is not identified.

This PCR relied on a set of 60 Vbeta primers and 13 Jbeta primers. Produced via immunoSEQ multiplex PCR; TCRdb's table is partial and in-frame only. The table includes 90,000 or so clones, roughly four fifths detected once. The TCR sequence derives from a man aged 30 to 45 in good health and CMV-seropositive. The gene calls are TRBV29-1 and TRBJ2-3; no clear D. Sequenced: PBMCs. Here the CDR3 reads CICVASTSTDTQYF. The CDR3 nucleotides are TGCATCTGTGTGGCATCCACCAGCACAGATACGCAGTATTTT.